Below are 19 T cell receptor beta chains sequenced from a single sample in a study of PD-L1 blockade in urothelial cancer. Clones were sequenced by immunoSEQ multiplex PCR, and TCRdb holds only the in-frame ones, with some missing. Of some 46,000 clones in the sample, 80% were seen once. The time point denotes: pretreatment peripheral blood. This specimen consisted of PBMCs, obtained around atezolizumab (anti-PD-L1) treatment. These receptors were collected from a man aged 55 to 70 with urothelial cancer.

The V gene is TRBV5-1, the J gene TRBJ2-7; TRBD1 matches 8 bases. V shed 1 base, J shed 3 bases, and the junction held 6 bases outside the gene matches. Germline V lookup: CDR1 SGHRS, CDR2 YFSETQ. The CDR3 length is 15 residues. The DNA for the CDR3 is TGCGCCAGCAGCTTGAGAGGGACAGGTGTCTACGAGCAGTACTTC. Translating it yields CASSLRGTGVYEQYF.

J is TRBJ2-3 and V is TRBV5-1, with TRBD1 identical over 11 bases. The CDR3 extends over 17 amino acids. The ends lost 3 bases at V and 0 bases at J; junction bases unmatched: 6. The germline gives CDR1 SGHRS, CDR2 YFSETQ. CDR3 protein: CASSSGTGGWSTDTQYF. The CDR3 nucleotides read TGCGCCAGCAGCTCTGGGACAGGGGGTTGGAGCACAGATACGCAGTATTTT.

The rearrangement links TRBV11-2 to TRBJ2-1, with TRBD2 matching 13 bases. V gave up 5 bases and J gave up 5 bases; unmatched junction bases: 9. This CDR3 region has 17 residues. The germline gives CDR1 SGHAT, CDR2 FQNNGV. The CDR3 DNA reads as TGTGCCAGCAGCCCTCGGACTAGCGGGAGTAAGAACAATGAGCAGTTCTTC. This gives the protein CASSPRTSGSKNNEQFF.

V is TRBV27 and J is TRBJ2-2; 8 nucleotides line up with TRBD2. After removal of 10 bases from V and 0 bases from J, the junction contained 19 bases not matched to a gene. This CDR3 spans 19 amino acids. CDR1 is MNHEY and CDR2 is SMNVEV in the germline V gene (reference sequence). The CDR3: CATTNRPPGGPTNTGELFF. The CDR3 DNA reads as TGTGCCACCACCAACAGGCCTCCGGGAGGGCCAACGAACACCGGGGAGCTGTTTTTT.

The rearrangement links TRBV28 to TRBJ1-6, with 8 bases fitting TRBD1. CDR1 and CDR2 from the germline V gene are MDHEN and SYDVKM. The CDR3 contains 12 residues. The V segment lost 11 bases and the J segment 9 bases; nucleotides outside the gene matches: 6. The chain's CDR3 is CAAGTGSSPLHF. The CDR3 coding sequence is TGTGCCGCCGGGACAGGTTCTTCACCCCTCCACTTT.

The chain joins TRBV11-2 to TRBJ2-1, with 8 bases aligning to TRBD1. CDR1 and CDR2 (germline): SGHAT, FQNNGV. V was pared by 5 bases and J by 2 bases, with 8 bases of the junction left unmatched. This CDR3 has 16 residues. CDR3 region: CASSNIGQGAYNEQFF. CDR3 nucleotide sequence: TGTGCCAGCAGCAACATAGGACAGGGCGCCTACAATGAGCAGTTCTTC.

This chain joins TRBV5-1 and TRBJ2-1; possibly TRBD1 for D (5 bases). Deletions cut 4 bases from V and 3 bases from J, with 14 bases between. Per germline, CDR1 SGHRS and CDR2 YFSETQ. The length of the CDR3 is 15 residues. The CDR3 nucleotides read TGCGCCAGCAGCCAAGCGACAGTTTTCTACAATGAGCAGTTCTTC. Translating it yields CASSQATVFYNEQFF. Based on the CDR3 plus reference TRBV5-1 and TRBJ2-1, the full variable domain is KAGVTQTPRYLIKTRGQQVTLSCSPISGHRSVSWYQQTPGQGLQFLFEYFSETQRNKGNFPGRFSGRQFSNSRSEMNVSTLELGDSALYLCASSQATVFYNEQFFGPGTRLTVL.

V gene TRBV18 combines with J gene TRBJ2-7; D is uncertain. Trimming removed 4 bases from V and 0 bases from J, with 10 bases in between. In germline, CDR1 is KGHSH, CDR2 LQKENI. The CDR3 spans 14 residues. CDR3 bases: TGTGCCAGCTCACGGGCGCCAGACTCCTACGAGCAGTACTTC. Translation gives CASSRAPDSYEQYF.

The J gene is TRBJ2-1, the V gene TRBV19, with TRBD1 matching over 11 bases. The junction had 15 bases not matched to a gene; V was cut back by 5 bases and J by 3 bases. Germline V gives CDR1 LNHDA, CDR2 SQIVND (reference sequence). There are 19 residues in the CDR3. CDR3 sequence (DNA): TGTGCCAGTAGTCCCCCGGGACAGGGGGTAGGATACGGCTACAATGAGCAGTTCTTC. This sequence encodes CASSPPGQGVGYGYNEQFF.

The chain links TRBV6-9 to TRBJ1-3; unclear D gene. Germline-derived CDR1 and CDR2 are MNHGY and SVAAGI. The length of the CDR3 is 16 residues. The V and J ends lost 4 bases and 1 base respectively, with 14 bases between them. Here the CDR3 DNA reads TGTGCCAGCAGTTTCCCCCAAACGCGATCTGGAAACACCATATATTTT. Residues: CASSFPQTRSGNTIYF.

The V gene is TRBV19, the J gene TRBJ1-5, with D possibly matching TRBD1 (6 bases). The CDR3 runs to 13 residues. The V gene's germline CDR1 is LNHDA and CDR2 SQIVND (reference sequence). Trimming cost V 4 bases and J 7 bases, with 11 bases left between them. The CDR3 DNA is TGTGCCAGTAGTAAGGGGGAGCGCCAGCCCCAGCATTTT. It encodes CASSKGERQPQHF.

The chain is built from TRBV19 and TRBJ1-1; 8 positions match TRBD1. Germline V gene data show CDR1 as LNHDA and CDR2 as SQIVND (reference sequence). The CDR3 has 13 residues. After removal of 5 bases from V and 5 bases from J, the junction contained 4 bases not matched to a gene. Here the CDR3 DNA reads TGTGCCAGTAGTTTCACAGGGGGTACTGAAGCTTTCTTT. Translating gives CASSFTGGTEAFF.

The chain combines TRBV6-1 with TRBJ2-7, with TRBD1 as a possible D gene (5 bases). The germline V gene has CDR1 MNHNS and CDR2 SASEGT. The CDR3 length is 15 residues. Trimming cost V 2 bases and J 2 bases, with 13 bases left between them. Here the CDR3 reads CASSEWAGSPYEQYF. Here the CDR3 DNA reads TGTGCCAGCAGTGAATGGGCAGGGTCGCCCTACGAGCAGTACTTC.

The rearrangement uses TRBV28 and TRBJ1-1, with 7 bases identical to TRBD1. Germline values: CDR1 MDHEN, CDR2 SYDVKM. J gave up 3 bases and V 2 bases, and 6 bases lay outside the gene matches. This CDR3 is built from 15 residues. The CDR3 spells CASSLPQGVDTEAFF. In nucleotides, the CDR3 is TGTGCCAGCAGTTTACCCCAGGGGGTGGACACTGAAGCTTTCTTT.

The chain uses TRBV6-6 and TRBJ2-3; D might be TRBD2 (7 bases). Germline CDR1 reads MNHNY; CDR2 reads SVGAGI (reference sequence). The CDR3 has 15 amino acids. V was clipped by 6 bases and J by 2 bases, with 15 bases between them. The CDR3 DNA reads as TGTGCCAGCAGAAAGGCGGGGGCCTACACAGATACGCAGTATTTT. Its translation is CASRKAGAYTDTQYF.

This clone was observed a handful of times. This chain links TRBV6-5 with TRBJ1-5; D possibly corresponds to TRBD1 (5 bases). Germline V gene lookup returns CDR1 MNHEY and CDR2 SVGAGI. The CDR3 totals 13 residues. V was trimmed by 2 bases and J by 8 bases, leaving 10 bases between them. The CDR3 bases are TGTGCCAGCAGTTACGGACCCAGGGAGCCCCAGCATTTT. It encodes CASSYGPREPQHF.

V is TRBV5-1 and J is TRBJ1-1; D is perhaps TRBD1 (6 bases). Germline V gene lookup returns CDR1 SGHRS and CDR2 YFSETQ. The CDR3 spans 13 residues. V shed 0 bases and J shed 4 bases, with 7 bases lying between them. Here the CDR3 reads CASSLGTATEAFF. In nucleotides, the CDR3 is TGCGCCAGCAGCTTGGGGACAGCCACTGAAGCTTTCTTT.

V is TRBV11-2 and J is TRBJ1-1, with a tentative D call TRBD1 (6 bases). Germline V gene data show CDR1 as SGHAT and CDR2 as FQNNGV. CDR3 length: 13 amino acids. With 1 base removed from V and 11 bases from J, the gap between germline ends came to 14 bases. The CDR3 coding sequence is TGTGCCAGCAGCTTAGCCAAACAGGGTCTGGCTTTCTTT. Encoded protein: CASSLAKQGLAFF.

The V and J genes are TRBV30 and TRBJ2-7, with 9 bases identical to TRBD1. V was clipped by 3 bases and J by 6 bases; unmatched bases: 3. Germline-derived CDR1 and CDR2 are GTSNPN and SVGIG (reference sequence). This CDR3 comprises 12 residues. The CDR3 DNA is TGTGCCTGGAGGGACAGGGGTATCGAGCAGTACTTC. This gives the protein CAWRDRGIEQYF. The variable domain in full, with the rest retrieved from reference TRBV30 and TRBJ2-7, is SQTIHQWPATLVQPVGSPLSLECTVEGTSNPNLYWYRQAAGRGLQLLFYSVGIGQISSEVPQNLSASRPQDRQFILSSKKLLLSDSGFYLCAWRDRGIEQYFGPGTRLTVT.